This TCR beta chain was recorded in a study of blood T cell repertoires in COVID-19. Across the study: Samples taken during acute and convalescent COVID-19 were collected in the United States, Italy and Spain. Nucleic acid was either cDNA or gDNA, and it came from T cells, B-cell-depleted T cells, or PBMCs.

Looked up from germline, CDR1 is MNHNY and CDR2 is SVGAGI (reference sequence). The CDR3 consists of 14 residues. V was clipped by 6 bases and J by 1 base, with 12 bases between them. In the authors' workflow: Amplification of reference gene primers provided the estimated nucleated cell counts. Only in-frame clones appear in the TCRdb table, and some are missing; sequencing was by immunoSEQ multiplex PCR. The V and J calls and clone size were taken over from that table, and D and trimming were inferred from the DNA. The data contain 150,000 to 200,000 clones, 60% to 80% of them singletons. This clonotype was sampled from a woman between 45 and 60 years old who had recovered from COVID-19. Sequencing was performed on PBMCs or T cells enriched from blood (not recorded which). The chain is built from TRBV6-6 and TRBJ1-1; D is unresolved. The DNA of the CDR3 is TGTGCCAGCAGACCCGACGGAGAGAACACTGAAGCTTTCTTT. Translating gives CASRPDGENTEAFF.